These T cell receptor beta chains were read from a single sample in a study of T cell changes during pregnancy in multiple sclerosis. Libraries were prepared by immunoSEQ multiplex PCR; TCRdb keeps only in-frame clonotypes and omits some of them. Of approximately 92,000 clones in the sample, 85% to 95% were seen once. The specimen comprised peripheral blood, sampled in the first trimester of pregnancy. The receptors were gathered from a female donor with multiple sclerosis, enrolled in a pregnancy study. Each CDR3 is given with its conserved first and last residue. The order of the fields is clone size, V gene, J gene, D gene, CDR3 protein, CDR3 DNA. A D gene is named only where the DNA matches it firmly. A clone size is listed for some rows: how often the clone was seen (once, few, many), or a class if it is expanded.

>.|TRBV29-1|TRBJ2-1|TRBD2
CSVEDGGRERGSYNEQFF
TGCAGCGTTGAGGACGGCGGGAGGGAGCGAGGCTCCTACAATGAGCAGTTCTTC
>.|TRBV7-9|TRBJ2-7|TRBD2
CASSFGGLAGEFYEQYF
TGTGCCAGCAGCTTTGGGGGGCTAGCGGGAGAGTTCTACGAGCAGTACTTC
>.|TRBV19|TRBJ1-1|.
CASSLFRGNTEAFF
TGTGCCAGTAGCCTTTTTAGGGGAAACACTGAAGCTTTCTTT
>.|TRBV7-2|TRBJ1-5|.
CASSLEGASNQPQHF
TGTGCCAGCAGCTTAGAAGGGGCATCCAATCAGCCCCAGCATTTT
>.|TRBV5-1|TRBJ2-3|TRBD2
CASSLGLAGTDTQYF
TGCGCCAGCAGCCTGGGGCTAGCGGGCACAGATACGCAGTATTTT
>.|TRBV5-4|TRBJ2-2|TRBD2
CASSFSGRGNTGELFF
TGTGCCAGCAGTTTTAGCGGGAGGGGAAACACCGGGGAGCTGTTTTTT
>.|TRBV7-8|TRBJ1-5|TRBD1
CASSWGQGKGQPQHF
TGTGCCAGCAGCTGGGGACAGGGAAAGGGACAGCCCCAGCATTTT
>.|TRBV6-1|TRBJ2-1|TRBD1
CASSSLWTGVEQFF
TGTGCCAGCAGCTCGCTTTGGACAGGGGTCGAGCAGTTCTTC
>.|TRBV5-1|TRBJ2-1|TRBD2
CASSLGGLAGGREQFF
TGCGCCAGCAGCTTGGGGGGACTAGCGGGCGGGCGTGAGCAGTTCTTC
>.|TRBV6-1|TRBJ2-7|.
CASSRTETYEQYF
TGTGCCAGCAGTCGGACAGAGACCTACGAGCAGTACTTC
>.|TRBV6-1|TRBJ1-2|.
CASSGRDRKNGYTF
TGTGCCAGCAGTGGGCGGGACCGAAAAAATGGCTACACCTTC
>.|TRBV13|TRBJ2-3|.
CASSPLRSTDTQYF
TGTGCCAGCAGCCCACTTAGAAGCACAGATACGCAGTATTTT
>few|TRBV28|TRBJ1-3|TRBD1
CASRPWTGSSGNTIYF
TGTGCCAGCAGACCCTGGACAGGAAGCTCTGGAAACACCATATATTTT
>.|TRBV5-4|TRBJ2-2|.
CASSLRGGGELFF
TGTGCCAGCAGCTTGAGGGGGGGCGGGGAGCTGTTTTTT
>once|TRBV4-2|TRBJ2-1|.
CASSQELAAGNEQFF
TGTGCCAGCAGCCAAGAATTAGCGGCTGGGAATGAGCAGTTCTTC
>.|TRBV28|TRBJ1-3|.
CATHEGGGPSGNTIYF
TGTGCCACCCACGAAGGGGGGGGACCCTCTGGAAACACCATATATTTT
>.|TRBV30|TRBJ2-5|TRBD2
CAWRERGKETQYF
TGTGCCTGGAGGGAGCGGGGAAAAGAGACCCAGTACTTC
>.|TRBV9|TRBJ2-2|.
CASSASVNTGELFF
TGTGCCAGCAGCGCATCAGTGAACACCGGGGAGCTGTTTTTT
>.|TRBV20-1|TRBJ2-3|.
CSATTDLTQYF
TGCAGTGCCACAACGGACTTAACGCAGTATTTT
>.|TRBV19|TRBJ1-2|.
CASREQGGRGYTF
TGTGCCAGTAGAGAGCAGGGTGGCCGTGGCTACACCTTC
>few|TRBV19|TRBJ2-1|TRBD2
CASSYSGRGNNEQFF
TGTGCCAGTAGTTATAGCGGGAGAGGCAACAATGAGCAGTTCTTC
>.|TRBV28|TRBJ2-1|TRBD2
CASSEISGRTNNEQFF
TGTGCCAGCAGCGAGATTAGCGGGAGGACCAACAATGAGCAGTTCTTC
>.|TRBV28|TRBJ1-2|TRBD1
CASSLYIGGLSYGYTF
TGTGCCAGCAGTTTATATATAGGGGGCCTTAGCTATGGCTACACCTTC
>.|TRBV15|TRBJ2-3|.
CATSRDRGISTDTQYF
TGTGCCACCAGCAGAGATCGGGGAATTAGCACAGATACGCAGTATTTT
>.|TRBV28|TRBJ1-1|.
CASTPGALNTEAFF
TGTGCCAGCACCCCTGGGGCCCTGAACACTGAAGCTTTCTTT
>.|TRBV6-5|TRBJ2-3|TRBD2
CASSYLAGVTDTQYF
TGTGCCAGCAGTTACCTAGCGGGAGTGACAGATACGCAGTATTTT
>.|TRBV5-1|TRBJ2-2|TRBD1
CASSRRQGNTGELFF
TGCGCCAGCAGCCGTCGACAGGGGAACACCGGGGAGCTGTTTTTT
>once|TRBV6-5|TRBJ1-1|TRBD1
CASSYQTGGLNTEAFF
TGTGCCAGCAGTTACCAGACAGGGGGCTTGAACACTGAAGCTTTCTTT
>.|TRBV2|TRBJ2-7|.
CASRRIYEQYF
TGTGCCAGCAGGCGAATCTACGAGCAGTACTTC
>.|TRBV9|TRBJ2-1|TRBD1
CASSATGRTYNEQFF
TGTGCCAGCAGCGCGACAGGGCGTACCTACAATGAGCAGTTCTTC
>.|TRBV7-9|TRBJ2-7|TRBD2
CASSPITGRGSYEQYF
TGTGCCAGCAGCCCTATAACCGGGAGGGGGTCTTACGAGCAGTACTTC
>.|TRBV28|TRBJ2-5|TRBD2
CASSFSGGRLTQYF
TGTGCCAGCAGTTTTTCGGGGGGACGGTTGACCCAGTACTTC
>.|TRBV7-6|TRBJ2-1|TRBD2
CASSPIAGGPNEQFF
TGTGCCAGCAGCCCCATAGCGGGAGGGCCGAATGAGCAGTTCTTC
>.|TRBV5-1|TRBJ2-4|TRBD1
CASSLHNNKTGWKNIQYF
TGCGCCAGCAGCTTGCACAATAACAAGACAGGGTGGAAAAACATTCAGTACTTC
>.|TRBV27|TRBJ2-1|TRBD2
CASSVLAGGDNEQFF
TGTGCCAGCAGTGTACTAGCGGGAGGGGACAATGAGCAGTTCTTC
>.|TRBV27|TRBJ1-2|TRBD1
CASSSDRVYGYTF
TGTGCCAGCAGTTCGGACAGGGTTTATGGCTACACCTTC
>.|TRBV5-4|TRBJ1-1|TRBD1
CASSLDVTGVAEAFF
TGTGCCAGCAGCTTGGACGTTACAGGGGTTGCTGAAGCTTTCTTT
>.|TRBV27|TRBJ2-3|.
CASMVMSGGTDTQYF
TGTGCCAGCATGGTCATGTCGGGAGGCACAGATACGCAGTATTTT
>.|TRBV7-2|TRBJ2-2|.
CASSARLGGELFF
TGTGCCAGCAGCGCTCGACTAGGGGGGGAGCTGTTTTTT
>.|TRBV6-5|TRBJ1-6|.
CASTPGTRRRSPLHF
TGTGCCAGCACACCCGGGACAAGGAGACGGTCACCCCTCCACTTT
>.|TRBV19|TRBJ2-7|.
CASSPGLDYEQYF
TGTGCCAGTAGCCCTGGACTGGACTACGAGCAGTACTTC